These 10 T cell receptor beta chains were sequenced from one sample in a study of blood T cell repertoires in COVID-19. Sequencing used immunoSEQ multiplex PCR; TCRdb keeps in-frame clones, though not all of them. Of roughly 280,000 clones in the sample, about nine tenths are singletons; the top ten hold 11%. Sequences were obtained from peripheral blood. The receptors were gathered from a woman between 25 and 40 years old with COVID-19, enrolled during active disease.

This chain connects TRBV28 to TRBJ2-1, with a tentative D call TRBD2 (5 bases). CDR1 and CDR2 from the germline V gene are MDHEN and SYDVKM. Trimming pared 3 bases from V and 2 bases from J, leaving 14 bases between. The CDR3 totals 16 residues. CDR3 amino acids: CASSFSVLVAYNEQFF. In nucleotides, the CDR3 is TGTGCCAGCAGTTTTTCTGTACTAGTCGCCTACAATGAGCAGTTCTTC.

A note on this clone: This sample also contains other DNA sequences that code for the same CDR3. The chain uses TRBV6-4 and TRBJ2-1; 13 bases are shared with TRBD2. Looked up from germline, CDR1 is MRHNA and CDR2 is SNTAGT. J gave up 6 bases and V 4 bases, and 0 bases lay outside the gene matches. The CDR3 contains 14 residues. The CDR3, as DNA: TGTGCCAGCAGTGGGACTAGCGGGAGCAATGAGCAGTTCTTC. Translating it yields CASSGTSGSNEQFF.

The chain carries TRBV5-1 and TRBJ2-5; TRBD1 aligns across 7 bases. Germline values: CDR1 SGHRS, CDR2 YFSETQ. Trimming removed 4 bases from V and 1 base from J; junction bases left unmatched: 1. CDR3 length: 13 amino acids. The CDR3 protein is CASSQGVQETQYF. CDR3 DNA sequence: TGCGCCAGCAGCCAGGGGGTCCAAGAGACCCAGTACTTC.

CDR3 protein: CASSPAYEQYF. The DNA for the CDR3 is TGTGCCAGCAGCCCCGCCTACGAGCAGTACTTC. The chain couples TRBV7-9 to TRBJ2-7; D gene ambiguous. Trimming removed 5 bases from V and 2 bases from J, with 4 bases in between. The CDR3 runs to 11 residues. CDR1 and CDR2 (germline): SEHNR, FQNEAQ (reference sequence).

The chain uses TRBV7-3 and TRBJ2-5; 8 nucleotides align to TRBD2. There are 15 residues in the CDR3. The trim removed 4 bases at V and 2 bases at J, leaving 6 bases unmatched. CDR1 and CDR2 (germline): SGHTA, FQGTGA. The CDR3 is CASSSGAGGQETQYF. The CDR3 nucleotides read TGTGCCAGCAGCTCAGGGGCGGGAGGACAAGAGACCCAGTACTTC.

The CDR3 DNA sequence: TGCGCCAGCAGCCTTACGGGACAGGGGGCAACTGAAGCTTTCTTT. Its translation is CASSLTGQGATEAFF. V usage is TRBV5-1 and J usage is TRBJ1-1; 12 nucleotides line up with TRBD1. CDR3 size: 15 residues. The V segment lost 4 bases and the J segment 5 bases; nucleotides outside the gene matches: 6. The V gene's germline CDR1 is SGHRS and CDR2 YFSETQ.

The gene calls are TRBV28 and TRBJ2-7; TRBD1 agrees at 9 bases. This CDR3 region has 16 residues. The V gene end was trimmed by 5 bases and the J gene end by 0 bases; junction bases not matched to a gene: 8. The germline CDR1 and CDR2 sequences are MDHEN and SYDVKM. CDR3 DNA sequence: TGTGCCAGCAGTAGCTCCGGGACAGGGCTCTCCTACGAGCAGTACTTC. It codes for CASSSSGTGLSYEQYF.

The CDR3 DNA follows: TGTGCCAGCGACAGGGGGACGAACACTGAAGCTTTCTTT. This gives the protein CASDRGTNTEAFF. This chain links TRBV6-5 with TRBJ1-1; the match to TRBD1 covers 9 bases. This CDR3 has 13 residues. V trimming: 8 bases; J trimming: 1 base; junction bases outside the gene matches: 2. Germline-derived CDR1 and CDR2 are MNHEY and SVGAGI.

The rearrangement joins TRBV7-8 to TRBJ2-7; D remains ambiguous. The CDR3 consists of 18 residues. V was trimmed by 1 base and J by 0 bases, leaving 19 bases between them. Germline V gives CDR1 SGHVS, CDR2 FQNEAQ. Here the CDR3 reads CASSLVHLGQTRSYEQYF. CDR3 DNA: TGTGCCAGCAGCTTAGTCCATCTTGGGCAAACCCGCTCCTACGAGCAGTACTTC.

This rearrangement joins TRBV2 to TRBJ1-2, with 10 bases aligning to TRBD1. Unmatched junction bases numbered 5, after V lost 6 bases and J lost 1 base. From germline, CDR1 is SNHLY and CDR2 FYNNEI. This CDR3 comprises 15 residues. CDR3 sequence reads: CASRDRGRFNYGYTF. For the CDR3, the DNA is TGTGCCAGCAGGGACAGGGGGAGGTTTAACTATGGCTACACCTTC.